This T cell receptor beta chain was identified in a study of blood T cell repertoires in COVID-19. The protocol was immunoSEQ multiplex PCR, while the TCRdb copy is restricted to in-frame clones and leaves out a portion. The sample includes 200,000 or so clones, 75% to 90% of them seen just once. Germline trimming cut 3 bases from V and 4 bases from J; bases unmatched to any gene: 8. This CDR3 spans 16 amino acids. Looked up from germline, CDR1 is LGHDT and CDR2 is YNNKEL (reference sequence). As for this clone: In the same sample, other DNA sequences code for this CDR3.

Participant ages covered 18 to 89 years across 20 to 30 US areas. Which cohort a participant joined came from the clinical history participants gave. The specimen sequenced was PBMCs or T cells enriched from blood (not recorded which). This chain connects TRBV3-1 (or the pseudogene TRBV3-2) to TRBJ2-1, with TRBD1 matching 8 bases. The receptor comes from a woman between 40 and 50 years old with acute COVID-19. This chain's CDR3 is CASSQARGPSYNEQFF. The CDR3 nucleotides are TGTGCCAGCAGCCAGGCCAGGGGGCCGAGTTACAATGAGCAGTTCTTC.